A single sample is the source of the 5 T cell receptor beta chains below, sequenced in a study of T-cell memory formation after mild COVID-19. TCRdb itself ran the 5' RACE reads through MiXCR, one entry per CDR3 protein. The table records some 250,000 distinct CDR3 sequences, 18% of them present only once. Sequences were obtained from PBMCs or a T cell subset sorted from them (not recorded which). Every receptor here comes from a man between 18 and 35 years old who had mild COVID-19 (a few samples of this study predate the infection). Cell type and time point are not known.

The chain is built from TRBV6-2 or TRBV6-3 and TRBJ1-2; D might be TRBD1 (5 bases). Trimming stripped 5 bases from V and 3 bases from J, with 16 bases between. There are 15 residues in the CDR3. The germline V gene has CDR1 MNHEY and CDR2 SVGEGT. The CDR3 region is CASSPPRARHYGYTF. The CDR3 DNA follows: TGTGCCAGCAGTCCTCCCAGGGCCAGGCACTATGGCTACACCTTC.

In this sample, this clonotype turned up many times. This sequence joins TRBV7-2 and TRBJ2-5, with 7 bases identical to TRBD1. CDR1 and CDR2 from the germline V gene are SGHTA and FQGNSA. This CDR3 has 14 amino acids. The J segment lost 1 base and the V segment lost 5 bases, leaving 4 bases of the junction unmatched. The DNA of the CDR3 is TGTGCCAGCAGCCTTGGACAGGCCCAAGAGACCCAGTACTTC. Protein sequence: CASSLGQAQETQYF.

This clonotype was observed at least ten times. This chain uses TRBV20-1 with TRBJ2-1; 10 nucleotides agree with TRBD2. Germline loops: CDR1 DFQATT, CDR2 SNEGSKA (reference sequence). CDR3 size: 15 residues. With V trimmed by 5 bases and J by 9 bases, 13 bases remained unmatched. The CDR3 protein is CSAPLAGGLLGEQFF. The CDR3 DNA is TGCAGTGCTCCCTTAGCGGGGGGTCTCCTGGGTGAGCAGTTCTTC.

V usage is TRBV12-3 or TRBV12-4 and J usage is TRBJ1-2; no clear D gene. Trimming pared 6 bases from V and 6 bases from J, leaving 14 bases between. This CDR3 region has 13 residues. The CDR3 region has the DNA TGTGCCAGCAGATGGACGGGGAACGATGGCTACACCTTC. It translates to CASRWTGNDGYTF.

This clonotype was seen repeatedly, ten times or more. The CDR3 sequence is CSAEGTGETNEQFF. CDR3 DNA sequence: TGCAGCGCCGAGGGGACAGGGGAGACTAATGAGCAGTTCTTC. The chain employs TRBV29-1 and TRBJ2-1; 10 bases line up with TRBD1. Losses at the gene ends were 7 bases for V and 7 bases for J; bases not matched to a gene: 10. The germline CDR1 and CDR2 sequences are SQVTM and ANQGSEA. This CDR3 contains 14 residues.